The subject of this entry is one T cell receptor (beta chain). This clone has a handful of counts. Its binding antigen is unknown. The input lacks base qualities; no much larger clone sits a single base away. The data are from a study of metastatic and nonmetastatic thyroid tumors (dated by TCRdb to 2020 to 2021). Broadly, across the study: For patients with malignant and with benign thyroid disease, the researchers compared repertoires between peripheral blood samples and tumor or nodule tissue samples.

The library was generated by PCR. TCRdb names Illumina HiSeq 4000 as the instrument used. High-throughput sequencing was used to profile the TCR beta-chain CDR3 region of every patient. In the source study's methods: A classifier to discriminate distant-metastatic papillary thyroid cancer patients was built from CDR3 differences across clinicopathological groups. To measure repertoire diversity the researchers used the Shannon index, while the Morisita-Horn index served to gauge how similar the tumor and blood repertoires were. In-frame beta chains were kept once TCRdb had trimmed the public reads at Q25 with fastp and called clones with MiXCR. Here the V and J calls rest on TCRdb's processing, not on the authors' analysis. In this sample the table shows about 11,000 clones, approximately 29% of which occur a single time. Approximately 16% of the sample lies in the top ten. Before undergoing thyroid surgery, none of the patients had been given any kind of treatment. Using T-cell receptor beta sequencing, the study looked back at clinical samples from patients collected from the early 2010s to the late 2010s.

What the authors observed across the whole study: In both blood and tumor samples, TCR beta diversity was reported to be significantly higher in malignant tumors than in benign nodules.

For this chain, trimming is 3 bases at the V end and 0 bases at the J end, and the number of junction bases without a gene match is 4. In the germline V gene (reference sequence), CDR1 corresponds to LNHDA and CDR2 to SQIVND. Inclusive of the bounding cysteine and phenylalanine, the CDR3 is 15 residues long. CDR3 DNA is the only sequence kept; it has 45 bases, read in frame from the first base. This sequence uses TRBV19 and TRBJ2-7; 8 of the junction bases match TRBD2. This receptor was obtained from a female donor with papillary thyroid cancer or a benign thyroid nodule (not recorded which). Some clones in this sample may be carry-over from other donors' samples. Input material: tumor tissue. The nucleotides are TGTGCCAGTAGTATCTCGACTAGCGACTCCTACGAGCAGTACTTC. Its protein product is CASSISTSDSYEQYF. The full variable domain, with segments outside the CDR3 supplied by the reference TRBV19 and TRBJ2-7 proteins, appears as DGGITQSPKYLFRKEGQNVTLSCEQNLNHDAMYWYRQDPGQGLRLIYYSQIVNDFQKGDIAEGYSVSREKKESFPLTVTSAQKNPTAFYLCASSISTSDSYEQYFGPGTRLTVT.